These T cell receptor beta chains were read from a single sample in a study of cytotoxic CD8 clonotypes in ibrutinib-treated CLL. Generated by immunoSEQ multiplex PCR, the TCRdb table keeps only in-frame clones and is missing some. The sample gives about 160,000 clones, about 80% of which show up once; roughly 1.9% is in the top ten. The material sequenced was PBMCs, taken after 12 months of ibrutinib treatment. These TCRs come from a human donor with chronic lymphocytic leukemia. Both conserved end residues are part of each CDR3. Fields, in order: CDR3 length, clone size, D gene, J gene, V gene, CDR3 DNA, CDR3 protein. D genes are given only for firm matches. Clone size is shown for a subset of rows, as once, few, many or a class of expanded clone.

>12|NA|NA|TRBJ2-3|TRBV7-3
TGTGCCAGCAGCCCCCTACAAGATACGCAGTATTTT
CASSPLQDTQYF
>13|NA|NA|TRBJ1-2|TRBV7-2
TGTGCCAGCAGCGGAGGACTATTCTATGGCTACACCTTC
CASSGGLFYGYTF
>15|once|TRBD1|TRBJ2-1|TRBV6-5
TGTGCCAGCAGGGCCGGGACAGGGGGCTTCGATGAGCAGTTCTTC
CASRAGTGGFDEQFF
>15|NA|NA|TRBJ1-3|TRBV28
TGTGCCAGCAGTTTAGGGGGGGCGTCTGGAAACACCATATATTTT
CASSLGGASGNTIYF
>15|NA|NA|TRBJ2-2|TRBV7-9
TGTGCCAGCAGCCGTGAACAGGGTAGGACCGGGGAGCTGTTTTTT
CASSREQGRTGELFF
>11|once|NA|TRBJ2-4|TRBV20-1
TGCAGTGCTAGAACAGGGCCCATTCAGTACTTC
CSARTGPIQYF
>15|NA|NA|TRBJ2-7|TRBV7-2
TGTGCCAGCAGCTTAGAGGGGGGGCGCTCCTACGAGCAGTACTTC
CASSLEGGRSYEQYF
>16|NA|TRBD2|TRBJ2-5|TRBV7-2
TGTGCCAGCAGCTTAGGGGGACTAGGGGGTCGAGAGACCCAGTACTTC
CASSLGGLGGRETQYF
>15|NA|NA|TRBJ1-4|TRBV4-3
TGCGCCAGCAGCCAAGTTGGAGGGTTCCCCGGAAAACTGTTTTTT
CASSQVGGFPGKLFF
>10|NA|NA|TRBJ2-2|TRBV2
TGTGCCAGCGGTGGCGGGGAGCTGTTTTTT
CASGGGELFF
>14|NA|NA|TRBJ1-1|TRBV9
TGTGCCAGCAGCCCTTATTTTCCGAACACTGAAGCTTTCTTT
CASSPYFPNTEAFF
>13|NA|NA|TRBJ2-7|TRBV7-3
TGTGCCAGCAGCTTTCGGGGTACAGGGGAGCAGTACTTC
CASSFRGTGEQYF
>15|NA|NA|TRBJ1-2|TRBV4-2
TGTGCCAGCAGCCAAGATGTTGGGGAAAACTATGGCTACACCTTC
CASSQDVGENYGYTF
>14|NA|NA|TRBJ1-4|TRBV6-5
TGTGCCAGCAGTTATGAGCCGGGGCCAGAAAAACTGTTTTTT
CASSYEPGPEKLFF
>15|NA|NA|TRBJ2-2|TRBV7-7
TGTGCCAGCAGCTCAGCATCAGGTGGGACCGGGGAGCTGTTTTTT
CASSSASGGTGELFF
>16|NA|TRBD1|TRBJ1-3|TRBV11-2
TGTGCCAGCAGCGCCGCCTACAGGGGTGGCGGAAACACCATATATTTT
CASSAAYRGGGNTIYF
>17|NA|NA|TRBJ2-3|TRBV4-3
TGCGCCAGCAGCCAGGGTTCAAGGACGGGCATTGGGGATACGCAGTATTTT
CASSQGSRTGIGDTQYF
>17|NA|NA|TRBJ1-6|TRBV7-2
TGTGCCAGCAGCTTTATCACGGGACGAATCTATAATTCACCCCTCCACTTT
CASSFITGRIYNSPLHF
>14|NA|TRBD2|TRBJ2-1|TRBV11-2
TGTGCCAGCAGCCTAGGGCGGGAGATCGGTGAGCAGTTCTTC
CASSLGREIGEQFF
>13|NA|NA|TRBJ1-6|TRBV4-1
TGCGCCAGCAGCCAAGTCGGTAATTCACCCCTCCACTTT
CASSQVGNSPLHF
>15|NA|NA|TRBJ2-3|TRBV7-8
TGTGCCAGCAGGCCCATGGGGCGTGGCACAGATACGCAGTATTTT
CASRPMGRGTDTQYF
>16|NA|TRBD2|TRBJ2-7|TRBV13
TGTGCCAGCAGCTTATTGACAGCGGGGACCTCCTACGAGCAGTACTTC
CASSLLTAGTSYEQYF
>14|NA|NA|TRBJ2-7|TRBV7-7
TGTGCCAGCAGCCCGGGGGGCTTGGGCTACGAGCAGTACTTC
CASSPGGLGYEQYF
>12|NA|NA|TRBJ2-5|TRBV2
TGTGCCAGCAGTCCCCGATCGGGGACCCAGTACTTC
CASSPRSGTQYF
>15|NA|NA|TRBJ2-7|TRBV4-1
TGCGCCAGCAGCCAAGGTAACAGGGAGGCCTACGAGCAGTACTTC
CASSQGNREAYEQYF
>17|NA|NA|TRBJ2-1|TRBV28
TGTGCCAGCAGTTCCGCTGGGGGAGGCCGTTATTACAATGAGCAGTTCTTC
CASSSAGGGRYYNEQFF
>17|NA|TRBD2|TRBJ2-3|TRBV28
TGTGCCAGCAGTTCGAGGACTAGCGGGAGGGCCCTGGATACGCAGTATTTT
CASSSRTSGRALDTQYF
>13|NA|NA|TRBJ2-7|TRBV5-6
TGTGCCAGCAGCGGACTGGCGACCTACGAGCAGTACTTC
CASSGLATYEQYF
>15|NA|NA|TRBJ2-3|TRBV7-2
TGTGCCAGCAGCTCCAAAACAGGGAGCACAGATACGCAGTATTTT
CASSSKTGSTDTQYF
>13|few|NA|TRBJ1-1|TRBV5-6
TGTGCCAGCAGCGACGGAAGGGAAACTGAAGCTTTCTTT
CASSDGRETEAFF
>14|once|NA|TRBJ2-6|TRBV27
TGTGCCAGCAGTCCCCCTGCTGGGGCCAACGTCCTGACTTTC
CASSPPAGANVLTF
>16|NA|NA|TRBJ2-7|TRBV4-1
TGCGCCAGCAGCGTGACCCTAGCTTCGACCTCCTACGAGCAGTACTTC
CASSVTLASTSYEQYF
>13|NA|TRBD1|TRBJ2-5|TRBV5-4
TGTGCCAGCAGCGGACAGGGTTGGGAGACCCAGTACTTC
CASSGQGWETQYF
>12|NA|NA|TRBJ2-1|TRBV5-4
TGTGCCAGCAGCCTCTCAAGGAATGAGCAGTTCTTC
CASSLSRNEQFF
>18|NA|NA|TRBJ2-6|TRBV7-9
TGTGCCAGCAGCCCCCTTCGTGGACCCAGCTCTGGGGCCAACGTCCTGACTTTC
CASSPLRGPSSGANVLTF
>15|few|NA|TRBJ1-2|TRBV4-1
TGCGCCAGCAGCCAAGGATACAGCTTAAACTATGGCTACACCTTC
CASSQGYSLNYGYTF
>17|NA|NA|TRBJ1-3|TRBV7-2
TGTGCCAGCAGCTTGGTCAGGGGACATCTCTCTGGAAACACCATATATTTT
CASSLVRGHLSGNTIYF
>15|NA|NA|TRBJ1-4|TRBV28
TGTGCCAGCTCCTTGGGAGGGAGCCGGAGTGAAAAACTGTTTTTT
CASSLGGSRSEKLFF
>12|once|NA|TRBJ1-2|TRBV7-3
TGTGCCAGCAGCTCCCAGGTGGGCGGCTACACCTTC
CASSSQVGGYTF
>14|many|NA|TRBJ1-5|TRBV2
TGTGCCAGCAGTGAAGCTAGCGGGAAACAGCCCCAGCATTTT
CASSEASGKQPQHF
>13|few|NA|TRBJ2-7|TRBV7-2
TGTGCCAGCAGAAAACAGGCACAGGGCGAGCAGTACTTC
CASRKQAQGEQYF
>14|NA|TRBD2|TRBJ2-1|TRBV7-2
TGTGCCAGCAGCACCGATAGCGGGATCTTGACGCAGTTCTTC
CASSTDSGILTQFF
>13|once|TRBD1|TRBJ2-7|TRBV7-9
TGTGCCAGCAGCTGGACAGGGCTCTACGAGCAGTACTTC
CASSWTGLYEQYF
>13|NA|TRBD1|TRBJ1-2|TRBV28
TGTGCCAGCAGTGCGGAGGGGGCTTATGGCTACACCTTC
CASSAEGAYGYTF
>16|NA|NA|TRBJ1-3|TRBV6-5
TGTGCCAGCAGTTACAGCGAGCCTTCATCTGGAAACACCATATATTTT
CASSYSEPSSGNTIYF
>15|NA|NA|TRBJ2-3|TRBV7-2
TGTGCCAGCAGCTTAGCGATCACACAGGGAGATACGCAGTATTTT
CASSLAITQGDTQYF
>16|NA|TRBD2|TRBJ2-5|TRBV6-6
TGTGCCAGCTCCCCCCCTTTAGCGGGGGGCCGAGAGACCCAGTACTTC
CASSPPLAGGRETQYF
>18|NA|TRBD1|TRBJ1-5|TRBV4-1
TGCGCCAGCAGCTCCGGCAAAACGGGACAGGGGGACATTCAGCCCCAGCATTTT
CASSSGKTGQGDIQPQHF
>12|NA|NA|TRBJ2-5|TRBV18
TGTGCCAGCTCCCCCCGGGGAGAGACCCAGTACTTC
CASSPRGETQYF
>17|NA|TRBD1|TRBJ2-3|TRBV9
TGTGCCAGCAGCGAAACTGACAGGGGGCGTCGCACAGATACGCAGTATTTT
CASSETDRGRRTDTQYF
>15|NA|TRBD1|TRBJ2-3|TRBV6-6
TGTGCCAGCAACGACAGGGCGGTTGGGACAGATACGCAGTATTTT
CASNDRAVGTDTQYF
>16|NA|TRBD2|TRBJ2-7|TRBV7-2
TGTGCCAGCAGCTTAGTTGCCGGGGGGGCGGGCTACGAGCAGTACTTC
CASSLVAGGAGYEQYF
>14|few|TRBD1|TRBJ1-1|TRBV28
TGTGCCAGCAGTTCAGGGGGCTCAGACACTGAAGCTTTCTTT
CASSSGGSDTEAFF